These 7 T cell receptor beta chains share one sample of origin, sequenced in a study of CD8+ T cells in alopecia areata (dated 2018 in TCRdb). Library generation was performed with the immunoSEQ multiplex PCR assay. RNA was extracted from all samples and reverse transcribed into cDNA, which served as template for TCR sequencing. What TCRdb holds here is the immuneACCESS table cut down to in-frame rearrangements. Part of the clones is not present; checked against another copy, under half of the missing clones reflect an unresolved V gene, and the others are unexplained. Recorded for this sample are about 260,000 clones; about three fifths of them occurred a single time. The top ten hold more than 0.85% of the sample. This sample's treatment or condition label indicates: oral pan-JAK inhibitor, 5-10 mg twice daily. Sample: CD4+ T cells sorted from blood, taken around week 54, from a patient treated with tofacitinib. The receptors originated from a human donor with alopecia areata.

This clone was observed a few times. The chain joins TRBV29-1 to TRBJ2-5, with D possibly TRBD1 on 5 matching bases. The V and J ends lost 5 bases and 3 bases respectively, with 10 bases between them. The CDR3 has 12 residues. Germline V CDR1 and CDR2: SQVTM, ANQGSEA. CDR3 in amino acids: CSVSPGKETQYF. The CDR3 nucleotides read TGCAGCGTTAGCCCAGGGAAAGAGACCCAGTACTTC.

The CDR3 here is CAWSVAGGNNSPLHF. The CDR3 bases are TGTGCCTGGAGTGTAGCAGGGGGCAATAATTCACCCCTCCACTTT. The V gene is TRBV30, the J gene TRBJ1-6; 8 positions match TRBD1. The V gene's germline CDR1 is GTSNPN and CDR2 SVGIG (reference sequence). With 0 bases clipped from V and 5 bases from J, the junction kept 3 bases outside the gene matches. The CDR3 consists of 15 residues.

This chain joins TRBV5-1 and TRBJ1-1; D not resolved. CDR1 is SGHRS, CDR2 YFSETQ, per germline. This CDR3 has 14 residues. V lost 4 bases to trimming and J lost 1 base, with 11 bases between them. The CDR3 protein is CASSRILGNTEAFF. In DNA form, the CDR3 reads TGCGCCAGCAGCCGTATCTTGGGGAACACTGAAGCTTTCTTT.

The table lists this clone with a few counts. V and J are TRBV29-1 and TRBJ1-1; D possibly corresponds to TRBD1 (6 bases). V lost 3 bases, J lost 10 bases, and 12 bases lay in between. The CDR3 is made up of 11 amino acids. Germline assignment: CDR1 SQVTM and CDR2 ANQGSEA. The CDR3 loop reads CSVDFGGRAFF. CDR3 nucleotides: TGCAGCGTTGACTTCGGGGGCCGAGCTTTCTTT.

This clone was counted only a few times. The chain couples TRBV5-1 to TRBJ2-1; TRBD1 aligns across 11 bases. The germline V gene has CDR1 SGHRS and CDR2 YFSETQ. The CDR3 contains 14 residues. The trim removed 5 bases at V and 7 bases at J, leaving 5 bases unmatched. The CDR3 is CASSAGTGGNEQFF. Written as DNA, the CDR3 is TGCGCCAGCAGTGCCGGGACAGGGGGAAATGAGCAGTTCTTC.

This clone was seen only a few times. The V and J genes are TRBV13 and TRBJ2-2, with 7 bases matching TRBD1. The CDR3 sequence is 14 residues long. Germline-derived CDR1 and CDR2 are PRHDT and FYEKMQ (reference sequence). V was pared by 4 bases and J by 5 bases, with 4 bases of the junction left unmatched. In nucleotides, the CDR3 is TGTGCCAGCAGCTGGGGACAGAGGACCGGGGAGCTGTTTTTT. Translating gives CASSWGQRTGELFF.

V and J are TRBV5-4 and TRBJ2-2; TRBD2 matches 9 bases. The CDR3 has 16 amino acids. CDR1 SGHNT and CDR2 YYREEE come from the germline V gene (reference sequence). V gave up 6 bases and J gave up 0 bases; unmatched junction bases: 6. CDR3 bases: TGTGCCAGCACCCGCGGGGGGGTCTCGAACACCGGGGAGCTGTTTTTT. It translates to CASTRGGVSNTGELFF.